The 30 T cell receptor beta chains in this list originate from one sample, sequenced in a study of blood T cell repertoires in COVID-19. Profiling relied on immunoSEQ multiplex PCR, and the TCRdb table lists in-frame clones only, not all of them. This sample has approximately 100,000 clones, with around 87% found just once. Sequenced material: peripheral blood. The origin of the receptors is a young woman with acute or convalescent COVID-19.

This chain links TRBV3-1 (or the pseudogene TRBV3-2) with TRBJ2-7; 8 bases map to TRBD1. Trimming cost V 1 base and J 4 bases; bases outside gene matches: 3. Germline CDR1 is LGHDT and CDR2 is YNNKEL (reference sequence). The CDR3 consists of 14 residues. Here the CDR3 reads CASSQGGQAYEQYF. DNA of the CDR3: TGTGCCAGCAGCCAAGGGGGACAGGCGTACGAGCAGTACTTC.

CDR3 DNA sequence: TGCAGTGCTAGTGACCAGATTGGTTCACCCCTCCACTTT. This sequence encodes CSASDQIGSPLHF. V usage is TRBV20-1 and J usage is TRBJ1-6; D not certain. Trimming stripped 3 bases from V and 9 bases from J, with 12 bases between. Germline V CDR1 and CDR2: DFQATT, SNEGSKA (reference sequence). The CDR3 runs to 13 residues.

This chain uses TRBV27 with TRBJ1-1; tentative D call: TRBD1 (5 bases). Trimming took 2 bases from V and 7 from J, leaving 14 bases between them. The CDR3 is 14 amino acids. Germline-derived CDR1 and CDR2 are MNHEY and SMNVEV (reference sequence). The CDR3 DNA is TGTGCCAGCAGTTTAAGGTGGAGCAGGGTTGAAGCTTTCTTT. As protein: CASSLRWSRVEAFF.

This chain joins TRBV28 and TRBJ2-7; 9 bases match TRBD2. The CDR3 has 17 residues. V lost 4 bases, J lost 0 bases, and 10 bases stayed unmatched. Germline V gives CDR1 MDHEN, CDR2 SYDVKM. The CDR3 spells CASSSTGGSGGSYEQYF. DNA of the CDR3: TGTGCCAGCAGTTCCACCGGAGGTAGCGGGGGCTCCTACGAGCAGTACTTC.

The chain recombines TRBV13 with TRBJ1-6; D is possibly TRBD1 (5 bases). With 4 bases removed from V and 5 bases from J, the gap between germline ends came to 15 bases. Germline CDR1 PRHDT, CDR2 FYEKMQ (reference sequence). This CDR3 region has 16 residues. CDR3: CASSSTDHPDNSPLHF. CDR3 bases: TGTGCCAGCAGCTCGACAGACCACCCCGATAATTCACCCCTCCACTTT.

V gene TRBV2 combines with J gene TRBJ1-5; D may be TRBD1 (5 bases). CDR3 length equals 15 residues. Trimming stripped 5 bases from V and 2 bases from J, with 13 bases between. Germline lookup yields CDR1 SNHLY and CDR2 FYNNEI. In nucleotides, the CDR3 is TGTGCCAGCAGTCTCAGGGTTGCGGGCAATCAGCCCCAGCATTTT. Its protein product is CASSLRVAGNQPQHF.

The chain couples TRBV5-1 to TRBJ2-2; TRBD2 agrees at 7 bases. Germline V lookup: CDR1 SGHRS, CDR2 YFSETQ. Trimming at V came to 4 bases and at J to 8 bases, leaving 11 bases not matched to a gene. The CDR3 runs 15 residues. CDR3 DNA sequence: TGCGCCAGCAGCCTTATTGCGGGGGTTGAAGGGGAGCTGTTTTTT. Translated, it gives CASSLIAGVEGELFF. The full variable domain, completed using reference TRBV5-1 and TRBJ2-2, is KAGVTQTPRYLIKTRGQQVTLSCSPISGHRSVSWYQQTPGQGLQFLFEYFSETQRNKGNFPGRFSGRQFSNSRSEMNVSTLELGDSALYLCASSLIAGVEGELFFGEGSRLTVL.

The count of this clone is one. This chain links TRBV4-2 with TRBJ2-7; 8 bases align to TRBD1. This CDR3 is 13 amino acids long. The germline gives CDR1 LGHNA, CDR2 YNFKEQ. V trimming: 4 bases; J trimming: 5 bases; junction bases outside the gene matches: 4. The CDR3 bases are TGTGCCAGCAGCCGGCAGGGGGCGGACGAGCAGTACTTC. As protein: CASSRQGADEQYF.

The V call is TRBV6-6, the J call TRBJ1-5; D is perhaps TRBD1 (6 bases). V dropped 5 bases and J dropped 4 bases, with 15 bases sitting between them. The CDR3 has 15 amino acids. Germline loops: CDR1 MNHNY, CDR2 SVGAGI (reference sequence). CDR3 DNA: TGTGCCAGCAGTGTTGCCAGGGGCGAGAATCAGCCCCAGCATTTT. This translates into CASSVARGENQPQHF.

V usage is TRBV6-6 and J usage is TRBJ1-5, with 8 bases matching TRBD1. The germline V gene encodes CDR1 MNHNY and CDR2 SVGAGI (reference sequence). CDR3 length equals 16 residues. The ends lost 6 bases at V and 6 bases at J; junction bases unmatched: 13. Here the CDR3 reads CASRLSLQGVGQPQHF. The CDR3 DNA is TGTGCCAGCAGACTAAGCTTACAGGGGGTAGGTCAGCCCCAGCATTTT.

The chain couples TRBV15 to TRBJ2-3; TRBD1 aligns across 7 bases. CDR1 and CDR2 (germline): LNHNV, YYDKDF (reference sequence). Trimming took 4 bases from V and 0 from J; bases not matched to a gene: 7. This CDR3 is 16 amino acids long. CDR3: CATSTHRGWSTDTQYF. The DNA for the CDR3 is TGTGCCACCAGCACTCACAGGGGATGGAGCACAGATACGCAGTATTTT.

This sequence joins TRBV5-1 and TRBJ2-2, with D possibly being TRBD2 (6 bases). Germline loops: CDR1 SGHRS, CDR2 YFSETQ. The CDR3 spans 13 residues. V lost 7 bases to trimming and J lost 5 bases, with 12 bases between them. The CDR3 protein is CASVKGGTGELFF. In nucleotides, the CDR3 is TGCGCCAGCGTCAAAGGAGGGACCGGGGAGCTGTTTTTT.

This rearrangement joins TRBV6-5 to TRBJ1-2; TRBD1 might be the D (6 bases). V lost 4 bases, J lost 1 base, and 10 bases lay in between. The germline gives CDR1 MNHEY, CDR2 SVGAGI. This CDR3 has 14 residues. The CDR3 is CASSLNRDNYGYTF. The CDR3 nucleotides are TGTGCCAGCAGTTTAAACAGGGATAACTATGGCTACACCTTC.

The chain recombines TRBV7-2 with TRBJ1-2, with TRBD1 matching 8 bases. The CDR3 runs 13 residues. J lost 4 bases, V lost 5 bases, and 3 bases had no gene match. CDR1 SGHTA and CDR2 FQGNSA come from the germline V gene. The CDR3 nucleotides read TGTGCCAGCAGCGGGACAGGCTCCTATGGCTACACCTTC. The encoded protein is CASSGTGSYGYTF.

The chain carries TRBV19 and TRBJ1-2; D unclear. With 10 bases removed from V and 3 bases from J, the gap between germline ends came to 15 bases. This CDR3 is built from 13 residues. Germline V gene sequence: CDR1 LNHDA, CDR2 SQIVND (reference sequence). Here the CDR3 DNA reads TGTGCCACCGCTCGGGTATTCGACTATGGCTACACCTTC. Its protein is CATARVFDYGYTF.

The chain is built from TRBV18 and TRBJ2-2, with D tentatively TRBD1 (5 bases). Germline-derived CDR1 and CDR2 are KGHSH and LQKENI. Trimming shortened V by 6 bases and J by 0 bases, and 14 bases separated the two germline ends. This CDR3 comprises 16 residues. Here the CDR3 reads CASSRAAPPNTGELFF. The CDR3 region has the DNA TGTGCCAGCTCCAGGGCGGCCCCACCGAACACCGGGGAGCTGTTTTTT.

The rearrangement joins TRBV5-1 to TRBJ2-3; the D gene is possibly TRBD1 (6 bases). The germline V and J ends were trimmed by 2 bases and 3 bases, with 16 bases remaining between them. Per germline, CDR1 SGHRS and CDR2 YFSETQ. CDR3 length: 16 residues. The chain's CDR3 is CASSFGQGIITDTQYF. CDR3 sequence (DNA): TGCGCCAGCAGCTTCGGCCAGGGGATAATAACAGATACGCAGTATTTT.

The chain is built from TRBV6-1 and TRBJ1-2, with 9 bases matching TRBD1. The V gene's germline CDR1 is MNHNS and CDR2 SASEGT. V lost 4 bases to trimming and J lost 4 bases; unmatched junction nucleotides: 10. The CDR3 runs to 16 residues. The CDR3 sequence is CASSVGGTGRFYGYTF. The CDR3 DNA reads as TGTGCCAGCAGTGTGGGGGGGACAGGGAGATTCTATGGCTACACCTTC.

This clone was detected only once. The chain employs TRBV28 and TRBJ1-4; 8 bases are a match to TRBD1. Germline-derived CDR1 and CDR2 are MDHEN and SYDVKM. The V segment lost 6 bases and the J segment 6 bases; nucleotides outside the gene matches: 6. CDR3 size: 14 residues. The chain's CDR3 is CASSPGQDHEKLFF. The DNA of the CDR3 is TGTGCCAGCAGCCCGGGACAGGACCATGAAAAACTGTTTTTT.

V is TRBV9 and J is TRBJ1-1; 8 bases match TRBD1. The germline V gene has CDR1 SGDLS and CDR2 YYNGEE. The CDR3 consists of 15 residues. The V segment lost 4 bases and the J segment 7 bases; nucleotides outside the gene matches: 12. The CDR3 sequence: CASSPQTGAAFEAFF. CDR3 in DNA: TGTGCCAGCAGCCCCCAGACAGGGGCCGCATTTGAAGCTTTCTTT.

The V gene is TRBV18, the J gene TRBJ2-1; perhaps TRBD1 as D (5 bases). This CDR3 spans 14 amino acids. Trimming left V 5 bases short and J 0 bases short, with 8 bases between. Per germline, CDR1 KGHSH and CDR2 LQKENI. The DNA for the CDR3 is TGTGCCAGCTCAACCACAGGCTCCTACAATGAGCAGTTCTTC. It codes for CASSTTGSYNEQFF.

The chain combines TRBV29-1 with TRBJ1-1; no reliable D call. With 7 bases removed from V and 0 bases from J, the gap between germline ends came to 6 bases. The CDR3 loop spans 11 amino acids. CDR1 is SQVTM and CDR2 is ANQGSEA in the germline V gene. The CDR3 DNA sequence: TGCAGCGCGATAATGAACACTGAAGCTTTCTTT. Its protein product is CSAIMNTEAFF.

The rearrangement links TRBV3-1 (or the pseudogene TRBV3-2) to TRBJ2-1; 14 bases agree with TRBD2. V shed 4 bases and J 2 bases; nucleotides not matched to a gene: 4. The V gene's germline CDR1 is LGHDT and CDR2 YNNKEL (reference sequence). The CDR3 totals 17 residues. The CDR3: CASSPRTSGGPYNEQFF. The CDR3 DNA is TGTGCCAGCAGCCCTCGGACTAGCGGGGGGCCCTACAATGAGCAGTTCTTC.

V gene TRBV6-5 combines with J gene TRBJ1-5, with a possible D match to TRBD1 (6 bases). Germline values: CDR1 MNHEY, CDR2 SVGAGI. The germline V and J ends were trimmed by 8 bases and 2 bases, with 13 bases remaining between them. The CDR3 totals 14 residues. This CDR3 reads CASAYSGGNQPQHF. The DNA of the CDR3 is TGTGCCAGCGCCTACTCAGGGGGCAATCAGCCCCAGCATTTT.

V and J are TRBV3-1 (or the pseudogene TRBV3-2) and TRBJ2-7; TRBD2 agrees at 7 bases. This CDR3 region has 15 residues. Germline V gene lookup returns CDR1 LGHDT and CDR2 YNNKEL (reference sequence). The V segment lost 1 base and the J segment 3 bases; nucleotides outside the gene matches: 6. DNA of the CDR3: TGTGCCAGCAGCCAAGGGCGGGGGTTAAGCTACGAGCAGTACTTC. This sequence encodes CASSQGRGLSYEQYF.

The rearrangement links TRBV7-8 to TRBJ1-2, with a weak D call TRBD1 (6 bases). The CDR3 spans 19 residues. Germline CDR1 is SGHVS and CDR2 is FQNEAQ. V was clipped by 5 bases and J by 1 base, with 26 bases between them. The DNA of the CDR3 is TGTGCCAGCAGCCCCTTTAACGTCCTCAACAGGGACCTTAACTATGGCTACACCTTC. Its protein is CASSPFNVLNRDLNYGYTF.

The V and J genes are TRBV7-2 and TRBJ1-1, with 9 bases that match TRBD1. Germline trimming cut 4 bases from V and 6 bases from J; bases unmatched to any gene: 6. This CDR3 region has 14 residues. Looked up from germline, CDR1 is SGHTA and CDR2 is FQGNSA. Here the CDR3 DNA reads TGTGCCAGCAGCTCACGGGACAGGGACCCTGAAGCTTTCTTT. It yields the protein CASSSRDRDPEAFF. Supplemented by reference TRBV7-2 and TRBJ1-1, the full variable domain reads GAGVSQSPSNKVTEKGKDVELRCDPISGHTALYWYRQSLGQGLEFLIYFQGNSAPDKSGLPSDRFSAERTGGSVSTLTIQRTQQEDSAVYLCASSSRDRDPEAFFGQGTRLTVV.

Comments on this clone: Other DNA sequences in this sample translate to the same CDR3. V usage is TRBV11-2 and J usage is TRBJ2-7; TRBD2 is a possible D gene (5 bases). The germline CDR1 and CDR2 sequences are SGHAT and FQNNGV. The CDR3 runs to 14 residues. The V gene lost 1 base and the J gene lost 2 bases, with 9 bases spanning the gap. DNA of the CDR3: TGTGCCAGCAGCTTAGGACGGGGAACCTACGAGCAGTACTTC. This codes for CASSLGRGTYEQYF. Based on the CDR3 plus reference TRBV11-2 and TRBJ2-7, the full variable domain is EAGVAQSPRYKIIEKRQSVAFWCNPISGHATLYWYQQILGQGPKLLIQFQNNGVVDDSQLPKDRFSAERLKGVDSTLKIQPAKLEDSAVYLCASSLGRGTYEQYFGPGTRLTVT.

The chain is built from TRBV5-8 and TRBJ1-5; the match to TRBD1 covers 11 bases. V was pared by 3 bases and J by 5 bases, with 1 base of the junction left unmatched. Germline CDR1 SGHTS, CDR2 YDEGEE. The CDR3 loop spans 14 amino acids. The CDR3, as DNA: TGTGCCAGCAGCTCGGGACAGGGGGATCAGCCCCAGCATTTT. Translating it yields CASSSGQGDQPQHF.

The gene calls are TRBV7-3 and TRBJ2-7, with TRBD1 identical over 7 bases. V lost 5 bases, J lost 5 bases, and 9 bases stayed unmatched. CDR1 is SGHTA, CDR2 FQGTGA, per germline. CDR3 length: 14 residues. The chain's CDR3 is CASSRDRLSDEQYF. The CDR3 nucleotides are TGTGCCAGCAGCCGGGACAGACTGTCGGACGAGCAGTACTTC.